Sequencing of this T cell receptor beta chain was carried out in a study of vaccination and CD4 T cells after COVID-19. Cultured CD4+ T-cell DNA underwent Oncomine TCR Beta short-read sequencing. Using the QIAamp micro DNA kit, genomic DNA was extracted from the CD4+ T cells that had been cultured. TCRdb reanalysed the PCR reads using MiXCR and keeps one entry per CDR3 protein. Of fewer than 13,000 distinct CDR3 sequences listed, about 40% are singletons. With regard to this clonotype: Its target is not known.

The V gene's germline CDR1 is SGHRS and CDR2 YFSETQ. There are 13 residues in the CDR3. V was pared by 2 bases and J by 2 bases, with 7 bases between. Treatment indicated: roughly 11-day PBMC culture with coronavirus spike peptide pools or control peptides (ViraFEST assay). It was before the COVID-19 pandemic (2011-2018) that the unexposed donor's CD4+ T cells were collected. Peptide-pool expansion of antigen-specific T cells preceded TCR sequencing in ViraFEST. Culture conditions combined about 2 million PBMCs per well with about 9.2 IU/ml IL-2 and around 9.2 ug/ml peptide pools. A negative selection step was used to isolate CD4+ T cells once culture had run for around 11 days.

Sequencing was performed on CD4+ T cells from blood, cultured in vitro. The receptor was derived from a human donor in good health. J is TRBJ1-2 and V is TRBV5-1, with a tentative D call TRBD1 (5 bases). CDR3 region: CASSFEGNYGYTF. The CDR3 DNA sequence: TGCGCCAGCAGCTTTGAGGGGAACTATGGCTACACCTTC.